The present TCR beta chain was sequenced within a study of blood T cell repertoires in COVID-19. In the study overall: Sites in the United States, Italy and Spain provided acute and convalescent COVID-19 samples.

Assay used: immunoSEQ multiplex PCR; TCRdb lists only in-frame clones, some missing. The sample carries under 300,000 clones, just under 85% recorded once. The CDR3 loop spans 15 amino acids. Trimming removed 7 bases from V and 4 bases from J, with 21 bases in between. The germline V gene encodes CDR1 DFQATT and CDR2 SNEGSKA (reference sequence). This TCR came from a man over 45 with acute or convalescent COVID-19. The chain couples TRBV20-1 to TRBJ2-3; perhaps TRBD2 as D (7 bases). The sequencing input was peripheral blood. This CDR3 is CSGSRGAVTPDTQYF. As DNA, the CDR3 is TGCAGTGGTAGTCGGGGGGCCGTCACCCCAGATACGCAGTATTTT.